Below, 10 T cell receptor beta chains from the same sample are listed, as sequenced in a study of blood T cells in healthy people across ages. A second roughly 6 to 12 cycle PCR used barcoded and J-beta primers. Using its own MiXCR run on the 5' RACE reads, TCRdb lists one record per CDR3 protein. The sample lists 700,000 to 950,000 distinct CDR3 sequences, 55% to 70% occurring once. Sequenced input: blood. The source of these receptors is a man aged 25-40 years in good health.

This clonotype turned up a few times. The rearrangement uses TRBV20-1 and TRBJ2-5; D perhaps matches TRBD1 (5 bases). The DNA end is a closer match to TRBJ2-7, so the J assignment may be wrong. Germline V gene sequence: CDR1 DFQATT, CDR2 SNEGSKA (reference sequence). CDR3 size: 13 residues. CDR3 DNA sequence: TGCAGTGCTAGGGAGCAGGGATCCTACGAGCAGTACTTC. It specifies CSAREQGSYEQYF.

This clonotype was seen only once. This chain joins TRBV7-2 and TRBJ2-4, with no clear D. The J call may be wrong; the DNA end is better matched by TRBJ2-7. Germline V lookup: CDR1 SGHTA, CDR2 FQGNSA. This CDR3 spans 15 amino acids. CDR3 in amino acids: CASSLDSGYSYEQYF. As DNA, the CDR3 is TGTGCCAGCAGCTTAGATAGTGGGTACTCCTACGAGCAGTACTTC.

This clonotype occurred many times. This chain connects TRBV29-1 to TRBJ1-2; TRBD1 matches 10 bases. Germline lookup yields CDR1 SQVTM and CDR2 ANQGSEA. The V and J ends lost 4 bases and 6 bases, in that order; junction bases with no gene match: 8. The CDR3 extends over 14 amino acids. The CDR3 nucleotides read TGCAGCGTTGCCCTGACAGGGGGCTGGGATGGCTACACCTTC. It codes for CSVALTGGWDGYTF.

A word on this clonotype: This may arise from a read error, as a much more abundant clone is one base away. The gene calls are TRBV13 and TRBJ1-2; no definite D call. The CDR3 length is 16 residues. Germline V gene sequence: CDR1 PRHDT, CDR2 FYEKMQ (reference sequence). CDR3 amino acids: CASSLTHGVSNCGYTF. The CDR3, as DNA: TGTGCCAGCAGCTTAACCCACGGGGTTTCGAACTGTGGCTACACCTTC.

There are a few counts of this clonotype. The V and J genes are TRBV4-2 and TRBJ2-1; D is unresolved. The CDR3 runs to 15 residues. The germline CDR1 and CDR2 sequences are LGHNA and YNFKEQ. Trimming removed 0 bases at V and 7 bases at J, with 13 bases between. The DNA of the CDR3 is TGTGCCAGCAGCCAAGATTCAGCAGTGGGGAATGAGCAGTTCTTC. Its protein product is CASSQDSAVGNEQFF.

The rearrangement uses TRBV20-1 and TRBJ2-1; 7 bases map to TRBD2. Trimming removed 0 bases from V and 10 bases from J; junction bases left unmatched: 3. CDR3 length: 12 amino acids. The germline CDR1 and CDR2 sequences are DFQATT and SNEGSKA (reference sequence). CDR3 in amino acids: CSARESGTEQFF. CDR3 in DNA: TGCAGTGCTAGAGAGAGCGGGACGGAGCAGTTCTTC.

V is TRBV10-2 and J is TRBJ2-7; D not resolved. The CDR3 is 14 residues long. Deletions cut 3 bases from V and 2 bases from J, with 11 bases between. Germline lookup yields CDR1 WSHSY and CDR2 SAAADI. CDR3 sequence (DNA): TGCGCCAGCAGTGACTCGTCACCGACCTACGAGCAGTACTTC. Its translation: CASSDSSPTYEQYF.

This chain joins TRBV13 and TRBJ2-7; D gene uncertain. V was trimmed by 1 base and J by 1 base, leaving 8 bases between them. This CDR3 has 14 residues. Germline CDR1 reads PRHDT; CDR2 reads FYEKMQ (reference sequence). CDR3 nucleotide sequence: TGTGCCAGCAGCTTAGCTGAAAGATCCTACGAGCAGTACTTC. Translation: CASSLAERSYEQYF.

The chain employs TRBV29-1 and TRBJ2-5; either TRBD1 or TRBD2 may supply D (6 bases each). The germline V gene has CDR1 SQVTM and CDR2 ANQGSEA. Trimming cost V 3 bases and J 3 bases, with 11 bases left between them. The length of the CDR3 is 13 residues. The CDR3 region has the DNA TGCAGCGTTGATGGGGGGCGGGAAGAGACCCAGTACTTC. Its translation is CSVDGGREETQYF.

The rearrangement uses TRBV11-2 and TRBJ2-2, with a possible D match to TRBD2 (5 bases). With 5 bases removed from V and 4 bases from J, the gap between germline ends came to 20 bases. The CDR3 runs to 17 residues. Germline lookup yields CDR1 SGHAT and CDR2 FQNNGV. The DNA of the CDR3 is TGTGCCAGCAGCACCCAAATTAGCGTTTCGGGCACCGGGGAGCTGTTTTTT. Its translation is CASSTQISVSGTGELFF.